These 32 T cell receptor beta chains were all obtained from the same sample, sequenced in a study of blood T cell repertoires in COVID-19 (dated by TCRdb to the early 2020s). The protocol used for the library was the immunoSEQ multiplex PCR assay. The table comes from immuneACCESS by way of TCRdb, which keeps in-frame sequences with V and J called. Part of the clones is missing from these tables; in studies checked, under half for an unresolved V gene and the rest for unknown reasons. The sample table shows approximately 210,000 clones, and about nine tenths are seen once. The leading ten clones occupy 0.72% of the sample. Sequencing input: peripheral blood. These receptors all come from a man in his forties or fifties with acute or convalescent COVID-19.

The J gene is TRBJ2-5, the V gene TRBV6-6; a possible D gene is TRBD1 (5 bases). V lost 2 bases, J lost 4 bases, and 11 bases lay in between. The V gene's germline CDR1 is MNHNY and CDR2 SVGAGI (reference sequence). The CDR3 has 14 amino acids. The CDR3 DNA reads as TGTGCCAGCAGTTACGGGGCGCTAGGAGAGACCCAGTACTTC. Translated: CASSYGALGETQYF.

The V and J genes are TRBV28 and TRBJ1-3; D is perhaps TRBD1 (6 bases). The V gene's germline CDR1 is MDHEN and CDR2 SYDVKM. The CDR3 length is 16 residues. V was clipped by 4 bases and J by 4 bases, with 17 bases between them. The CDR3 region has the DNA TGTGCCAGCAGTTCCCCCGGGACAACCATCGGAAACACCATATATTTT. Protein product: CASSSPGTTIGNTIYF.

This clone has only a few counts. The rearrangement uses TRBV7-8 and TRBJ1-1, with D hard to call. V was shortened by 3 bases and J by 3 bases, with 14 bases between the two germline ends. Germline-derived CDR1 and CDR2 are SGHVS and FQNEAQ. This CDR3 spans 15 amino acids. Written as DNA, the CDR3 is TGTGCCAGCAGCTTTGAGGGTTCGGGAGACACTGAAGCTTTCTTT. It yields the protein CASSFEGSGDTEAFF. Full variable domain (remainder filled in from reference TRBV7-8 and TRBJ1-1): GAGVSQSPRYKVAKRGQDVALRCDPISGHVSLFWYQQALGQGPEFLTYFQNEAQLDKSGLPSDRFFAERPEGSVSTLKIQRTQQEDSAVYLCASSFEGSGDTEAFFGQGTRLTVV.

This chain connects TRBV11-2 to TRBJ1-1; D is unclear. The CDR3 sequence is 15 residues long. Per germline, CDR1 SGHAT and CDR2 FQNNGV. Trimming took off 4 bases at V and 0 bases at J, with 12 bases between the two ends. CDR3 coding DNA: TGTGCCAGCAGCTCATACTCCGGGGTGAACACTGAAGCTTTCTTT. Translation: CASSSYSGVNTEAFF.

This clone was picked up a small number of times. The DNA for the CDR3 is TGCGCCAGCAGCCAAGATAGCTCCTCGGCTGGAAACACCATATATTTT. Its translation: CASSQDSSSAGNTIYF. The V gene is TRBV4-1, the J gene TRBJ1-3, with D unresolved. Germline V gene sequence: CDR1 MGHRA, CDR2 YSYEKL. Trimming shortened V by 0 bases and J by 2 bases, and 11 bases separated the two germline ends. The CDR3 contains 16 residues.

CDR3 amino acids: CAWNLAHYEQYF. As DNA, the CDR3 is TGTGCCTGGAATTTAGCCCACTACGAGCAGTACTTC. The chain uses TRBV30 and TRBJ2-7; no firm D call. Trimming stripped 4 bases from V and 3 bases from J, with 10 bases between. CDR1 is GTSNPN, CDR2 SVGIG, per germline (reference sequence). This CDR3 is 12 amino acids long.

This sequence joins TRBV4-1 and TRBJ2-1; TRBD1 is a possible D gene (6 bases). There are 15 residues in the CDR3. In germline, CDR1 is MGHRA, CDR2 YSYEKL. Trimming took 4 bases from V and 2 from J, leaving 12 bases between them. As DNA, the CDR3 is TGCGCCAGCAGCCGAGGGGACACAACCTACAATGAGCAGTTCTTC. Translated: CASSRGDTTYNEQFF.

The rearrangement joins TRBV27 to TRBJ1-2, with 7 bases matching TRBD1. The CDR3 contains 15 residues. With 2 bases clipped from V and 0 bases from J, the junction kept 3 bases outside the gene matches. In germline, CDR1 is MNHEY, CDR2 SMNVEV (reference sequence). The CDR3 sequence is CASSLQGDPNYGYTF. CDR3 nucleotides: TGTGCCAGCAGTTTACAGGGGGACCCTAACTATGGCTACACCTTC.

The CDR3, as DNA: TGTGCCAGCAGCAAAGATAGAACAGGGGAATCGAGCAATCAGCCCCAGCATTTT. It codes for CASSKDRTGESSNQPQHF. This chain uses TRBV21-1 with TRBJ1-5; TRBD1, the table's D call, lacks a check against the DNA. TRBV21-1 is deemed a pseudogene. The CDR3 runs 18 residues.

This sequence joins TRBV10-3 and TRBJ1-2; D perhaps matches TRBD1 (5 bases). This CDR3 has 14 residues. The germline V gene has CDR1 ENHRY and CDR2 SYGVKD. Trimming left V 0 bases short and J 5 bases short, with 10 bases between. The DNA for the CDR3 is TGTGCCATCAGTGAGTCGACTCGACAGTATGGCTACACCTTC. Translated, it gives CAISESTRQYGYTF.

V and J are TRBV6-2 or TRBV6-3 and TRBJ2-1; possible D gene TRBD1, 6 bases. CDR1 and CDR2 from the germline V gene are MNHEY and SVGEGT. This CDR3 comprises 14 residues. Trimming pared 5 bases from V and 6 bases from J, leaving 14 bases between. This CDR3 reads CASSTGFALNEQFF. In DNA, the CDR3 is TGTGCCAGCAGTACAGGGTTTGCCCTCAATGAGCAGTTCTTC.

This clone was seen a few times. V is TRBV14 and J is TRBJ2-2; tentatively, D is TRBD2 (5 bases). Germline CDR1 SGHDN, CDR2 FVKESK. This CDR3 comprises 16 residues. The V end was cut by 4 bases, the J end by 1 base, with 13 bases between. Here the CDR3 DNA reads TGTGCCAGCAGCCCGTCCCGACGGGGGAACACCGGGGAGCTGTTTTTT. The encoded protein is CASSPSRRGNTGELFF.

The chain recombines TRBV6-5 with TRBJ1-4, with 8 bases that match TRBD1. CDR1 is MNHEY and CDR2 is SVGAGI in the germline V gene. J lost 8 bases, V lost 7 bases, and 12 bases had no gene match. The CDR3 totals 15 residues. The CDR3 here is CASKLKTGVAEKLFF. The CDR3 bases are TGTGCCAGCAAATTGAAGACAGGGGTAGCGGAAAAACTGTTTTTT.

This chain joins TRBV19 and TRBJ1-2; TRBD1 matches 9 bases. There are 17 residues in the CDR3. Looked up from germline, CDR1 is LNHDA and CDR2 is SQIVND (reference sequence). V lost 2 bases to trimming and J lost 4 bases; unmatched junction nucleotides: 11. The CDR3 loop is CASSIRDSGTGLYGYTF. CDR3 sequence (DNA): TGTGCCAGTAGTATAAGAGATTCCGGGACAGGGCTCTATGGCTACACCTTC. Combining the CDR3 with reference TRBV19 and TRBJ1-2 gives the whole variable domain DGGITQSPKYLFRKEGQNVTLSCEQNLNHDAMYWYRQDPGQGLRLIYYSQIVNDFQKGDIAEGYSVSREKKESFPLTVTSAQKNPTAFYLCASSIRDSGTGLYGYTFGSGTRLTVV.

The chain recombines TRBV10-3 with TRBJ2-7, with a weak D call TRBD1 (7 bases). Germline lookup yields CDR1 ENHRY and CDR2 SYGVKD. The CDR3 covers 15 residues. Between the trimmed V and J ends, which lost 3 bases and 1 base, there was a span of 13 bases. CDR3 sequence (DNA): TGTGCCATCAGTGATCGTTCAGGGGGGTCCTACGAGCAGTACTTC. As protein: CAISDRSGGSYEQYF.

Written as DNA, the CDR3 is TGCGCCAGCAGCCGTTCGGGACAGGGGATTGGAAACACCATATATTTT. Translation gives CASSRSGQGIGNTIYF. The rearrangement joins TRBV4-3 to TRBJ1-3, with TRBD1 identical over 10 bases. Germline lookup yields CDR1 LGHNA and CDR2 YSLEER. The CDR3 is made up of 16 amino acids. The ends lost 4 bases at V and 3 bases at J; junction bases unmatched: 6.

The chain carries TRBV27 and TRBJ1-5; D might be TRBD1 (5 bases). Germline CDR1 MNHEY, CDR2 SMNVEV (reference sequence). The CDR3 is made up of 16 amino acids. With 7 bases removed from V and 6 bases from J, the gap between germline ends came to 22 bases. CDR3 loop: CASKKAGQGIGQPQHF. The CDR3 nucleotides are TGTGCCAGCAAAAAAGCCGGGCAGGGCATTGGTCAGCCCCAGCATTTT.

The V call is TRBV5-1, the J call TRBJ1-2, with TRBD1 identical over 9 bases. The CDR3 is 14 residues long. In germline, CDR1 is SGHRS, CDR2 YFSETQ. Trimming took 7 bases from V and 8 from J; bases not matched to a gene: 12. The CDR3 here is CASGFGGQGFGYTF. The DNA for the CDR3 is TGCGCCAGCGGTTTTGGGGGACAGGGCTTCGGCTACACCTTC.

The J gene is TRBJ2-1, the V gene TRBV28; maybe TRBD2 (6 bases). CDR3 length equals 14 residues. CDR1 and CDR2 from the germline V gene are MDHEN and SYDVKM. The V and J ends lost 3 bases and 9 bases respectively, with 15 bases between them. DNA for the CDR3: TGTGCCAGCAGTTTGTGGACCACCGGGGGTGAGCAGTTCTTC. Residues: CASSLWTTGGEQFF.

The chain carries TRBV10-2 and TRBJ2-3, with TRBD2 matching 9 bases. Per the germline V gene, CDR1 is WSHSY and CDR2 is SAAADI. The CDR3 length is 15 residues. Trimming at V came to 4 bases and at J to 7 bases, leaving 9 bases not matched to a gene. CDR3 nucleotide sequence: TGCGCCAGCAGTGGGGGGCTAGCGGGGTCGTATACGCAGTATTTT. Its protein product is CASSGGLAGSYTQYF.

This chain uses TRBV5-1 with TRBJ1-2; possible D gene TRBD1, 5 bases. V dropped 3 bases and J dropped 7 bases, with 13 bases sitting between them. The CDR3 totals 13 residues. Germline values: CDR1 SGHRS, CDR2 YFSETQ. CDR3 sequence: CASSWEGRSGYTF. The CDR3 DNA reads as TGCGCCAGCAGCTGGGAGGGGAGGAGTGGCTACACCTTC. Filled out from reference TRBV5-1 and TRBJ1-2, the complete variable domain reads KAGVTQTPRYLIKTRGQQVTLSCSPISGHRSVSWYQQTPGQGLQFLFEYFSETQRNKGNFPGRFSGRQFSNSRSEMNVSTLELGDSALYLCASSWEGRSGYTFGSGTRLTVV.

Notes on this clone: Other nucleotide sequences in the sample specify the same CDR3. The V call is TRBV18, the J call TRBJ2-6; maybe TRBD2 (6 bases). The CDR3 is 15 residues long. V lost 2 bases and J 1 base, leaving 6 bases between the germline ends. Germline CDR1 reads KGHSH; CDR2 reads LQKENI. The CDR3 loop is CASSPGGSGANVLTF. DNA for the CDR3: TGTGCCAGCTCACCAGGGGGGTCTGGGGCCAACGTCCTGACTTTC.

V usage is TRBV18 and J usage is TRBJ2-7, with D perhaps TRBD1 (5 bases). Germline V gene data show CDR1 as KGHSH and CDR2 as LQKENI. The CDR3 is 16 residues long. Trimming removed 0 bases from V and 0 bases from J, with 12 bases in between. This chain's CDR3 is CASSPPGAASSYEQYF. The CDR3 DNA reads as TGTGCCAGCTCACCACCAGGGGCCGCTAGCTCCTACGAGCAGTACTTC.

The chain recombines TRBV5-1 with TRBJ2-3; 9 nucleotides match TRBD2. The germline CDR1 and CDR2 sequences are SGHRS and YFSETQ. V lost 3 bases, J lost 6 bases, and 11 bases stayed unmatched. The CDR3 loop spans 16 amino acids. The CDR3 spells CASSSASGAIGDTQYF. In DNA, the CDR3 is TGCGCCAGCAGCTCCGCTAGCGGGGCGATCGGGGATACGCAGTATTTT.

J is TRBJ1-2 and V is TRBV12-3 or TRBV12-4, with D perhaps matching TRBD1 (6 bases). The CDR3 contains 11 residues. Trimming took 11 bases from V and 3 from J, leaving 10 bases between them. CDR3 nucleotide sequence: TGTGCCCTGGGGGCCTACTATGGCTACACCTTC. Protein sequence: CALGAYYGYTF.

The CDR3 is CASRLTSGGDTDTQYF. The CDR3 DNA follows: TGTGCCAGCAGATTGACTAGCGGGGGGGACACAGATACGCAGTATTTT. The V gene is TRBV2, the J gene TRBJ2-3, with 14 bases that match TRBD2. The CDR3 is 16 residues long. J gave up 2 bases and V 6 bases, and 4 bases lay outside the gene matches. Germline assignment: CDR1 SNHLY and CDR2 FYNNEI.

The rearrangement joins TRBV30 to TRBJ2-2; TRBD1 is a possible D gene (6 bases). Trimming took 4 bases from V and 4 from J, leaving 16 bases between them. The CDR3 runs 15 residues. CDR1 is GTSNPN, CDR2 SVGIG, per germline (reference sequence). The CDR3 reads CAWTLGAGVTGELFF. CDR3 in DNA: TGTGCCTGGACCCTTGGGGCAGGGGTCACCGGGGAGCTGTTTTTT.

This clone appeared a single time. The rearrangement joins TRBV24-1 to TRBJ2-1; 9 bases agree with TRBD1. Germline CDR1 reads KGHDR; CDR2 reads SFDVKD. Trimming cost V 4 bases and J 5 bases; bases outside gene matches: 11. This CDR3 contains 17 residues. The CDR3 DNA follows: TGTGCCACCAGTGAGGCGGGACAGGGTCGGGGTAACAATGAGCAGTTCTTC. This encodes CATSEAGQGRGNNEQFF.

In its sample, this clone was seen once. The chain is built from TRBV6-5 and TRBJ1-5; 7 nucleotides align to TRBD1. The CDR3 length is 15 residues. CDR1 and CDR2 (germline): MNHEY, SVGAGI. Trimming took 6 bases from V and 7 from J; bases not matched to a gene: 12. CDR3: CASRDGTADHQPQHF. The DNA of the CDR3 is TGTGCCAGCAGGGACGGGACAGCCGATCACCAGCCCCAGCATTTT.

The CDR3 here is CASSPQGTSGNTIYF. The CDR3 region has the DNA TGTGCCAGCTCACCTCAGGGTACCTCTGGAAACACCATATATTTT. The gene calls are TRBV18 and TRBJ1-3; possible D gene TRBD1, 5 bases. The CDR3 loop spans 15 amino acids. From germline, CDR1 is KGHSH and CDR2 LQKENI. With 3 bases removed from V and 0 bases from J, the gap between germline ends came to 9 bases.

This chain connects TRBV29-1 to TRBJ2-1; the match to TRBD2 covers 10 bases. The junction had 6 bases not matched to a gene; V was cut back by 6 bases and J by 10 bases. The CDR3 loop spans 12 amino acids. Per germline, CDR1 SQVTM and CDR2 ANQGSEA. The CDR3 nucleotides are TGCAGCGTCCGATTTAGCGGGGGGGAGCAGTTCTTC. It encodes CSVRFSGGEQFF.

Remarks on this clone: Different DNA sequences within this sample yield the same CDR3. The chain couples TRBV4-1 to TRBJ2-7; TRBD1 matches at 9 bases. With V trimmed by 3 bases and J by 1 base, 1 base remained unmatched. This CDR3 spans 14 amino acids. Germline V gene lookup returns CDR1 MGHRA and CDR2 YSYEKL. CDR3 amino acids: CASSHGTGSYEQYF. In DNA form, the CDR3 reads TGCGCCAGCAGCCACGGGACAGGGTCCTACGAGCAGTACTTC.